This T cell receptor beta chain was identified in a study of identical twins (dated by TCRdb to about 2016). The study in broad terms: The study deep-sequenced TCR alpha and beta repertoires from monozygotic twins, unrelated adults of various ages and cord blood to test whether fetal clonotypes persist. To rule out contamination, replicate twin experiments were performed at different times with different library preparation protocols.

As to this clonotype: Its antigen is unknown. No much larger clonotype is one base removed from it; base qualities were not supplied.

Every donor in the study was a healthy Caucasian. The study also sequenced three unrelated non-twin adults: a male aged 18 to 29, a male aged 50 to 60 and a female aged 50 to 60. Using Miltenyi CD45RO+ enrichment and human naive T-cell isolation kits, memory (CD45RO+) and naive T cells were isolated from PBMC. The library was produced with 5' RACE. Reads for this sample came from an Illumina HiSeq 2000. Template switching added a universal primer binding site, and the final cDNA carried a unique molecular identifier that allowed TCR cDNA molecules to be counted accurately. Specific primers in the conserved constant-segment region were used to synthesize first-strand cDNA for TCR alpha and beta chains. Each cDNA library was double barcoded, with a SMART-Mk sample barcode plus Illumina barcodes, to control for contamination. TruSeq adapter sequences, together with Illumina sample barcodes, were added in two successive PCR steps. The TCR alpha and beta cDNA libraries were sequenced on the Illumina HiSeq platform using custom primers. Concerning the study's data processing: MiGEC processed the raw reads to extract unique molecular identifiers, while MiXCR was used to determine the CDR3 positions. For each individual, recombination models were inferred using an EM algorithm with the repgenHMM and IGoR tools. The analysis of shared clonotypes was done with the tcR package in R, with sharing normalized by the product of cloneset sizes. To study raw recombination free of thymic and clonal selection effects, out-of-frame nonproductive sequences were analyzed. The raw public data were reprocessed by TCRdb itself: fastp quality trimming at Q25, MiXCR clonotype calling, in-frame beta chains only. CDR3 protein duplicates are merged, each entry listing the most common genes and DNA. TCRdb assigned the V and J calls; the authors' analysis was not used. The sample table records a few hundred thousand distinct CDR3 sequences; 9% to 10% of these occur just once. The ten largest clones take up around 8.6% of the sample.

What the work shows at the level of the full study, not this receptor alone: Fewer insertions were carried by abundant cord blood beta clonotypes; a weaker similar trend was observed in young adult naive repertoires, while no such trend was observed in memory repertoires. Compared with coincidental sharing between unrelated individuals, out-of-frame TCR alpha sequences shared between twins showed an excess of sequences with low generation probability. In monozygotic twins, out-of-frame TCR alpha sharing was systematically underestimated by recombination models, although the models agreed with sharing between unrelated individuals. Zero-insertion analyses could be partly confounded by invariant T cells such as MAIT and iNKT, though diverse VJ usage argued against such confounding for most clonotypes. Excess twin sharing in beta out-of-frame sequences was weaker because fewer shared sequences lowered the signal-to-noise ratio. Because the same donors could not be followed over many years, the conclusions relied on cross-sectional statistical analysis.

CDR1 and CDR2, looked up from the germline V gene, are MNHEY and SVGAGI. Its CDR3 holds 15 amino acids, cysteine through phenylalanine. Of the read, only the CDR3 DNA is kept; its 45 bases are in frame from base 1. V loses 5 bases of germline sequence and J loses 0 bases, and the interval between the two ends is 10 bases. The rearrangement joined TRBV6-5 to TRBJ2-2; a tentative D call is TRBD1 (5 bases match). The sequenced sample was naive T cells sorted from blood. The sample's cell subset or site label, in plain terms: cells isolated with a human naive T-cell isolation kit. This receptor was identified in a woman between 50 and 59 years old in good health. The CDR3 loop reads CASSGTGPNTGELFF. The DNA reads as follows: TGTGCCAGCAGTGGTACAGGTCCGAACACCGGGGAGCTGTTTTTT.